The clone carrying this TCR beta chain was seen more than once but under ten times. The antigen is unknown. The sample comes from a study of blood T cells in healthy people across ages. V trimming: 6 bases; J trimming: 7 bases; junction bases outside the gene matches: 12. Germline V CDR1 and CDR2: DFQATT, SNEGSKA (reference sequence). The CDR3 is 14 residues long. Peripheral blood samples of 9 to 10 milliliters were drawn from each donor. Combining a sample-barcoded 5' primer with a J-beta primer mix, a second PCR ran for about 6 to 12 cycles. Every single cDNA molecule received a tag from a template-switch adaptor with 12 random nucleotides. TCRdb re-analysed the 5' RACE reads in MiXCR, keeping a single row per CDR3 protein. The sample yields about 680,000 distinct CDR3 sequences, 49% seen once. Study observations and caveats: Those diversity estimates obtained from one million T cells were thought to be underestimates. Age brought a roughly linear fall in TCR beta diversity measured per million T cells.

The chain employs TRBV20-1 and TRBJ2-5; 9 nucleotides line up with TRBD2. The source is a woman aged 60 to 75 in good health. Material: blood. The CDR3 loop reads CSALSGSAPGTQYF. The CDR3 nucleotides read TGCAGTGCACTTAGCGGGAGCGCACCGGGGACCCAGTACTTC.